The entry below describes one TCR beta chain. TCRdb keeps only in-frame clones here, not all; method: immunoSEQ multiplex PCR. The sample yields some 38,000 clones, about nine tenths seen once. Trimming took 0 bases from V and 1 from J, leaving 10 bases between them. The CDR3 is 15 residues long. Germline CDR1 and CDR2: SGHNT and YYREEE (reference sequence). This sample is drawn from a study of T cell changes during pregnancy in multiple sclerosis. The chain has TRBV5-4 and TRBJ1-1; D might be TRBD1 (6 bases). The specimen comprised CD4+ T cells from peripheral blood mononuclear cells, sampled after pregnancy. This clonotype originated in a female donor in good health, enrolled as a control in a pregnancy study. CDR3 sequence: CASSLAGQSNTEAFF. The CDR3 bases are TGTGCCAGCAGCTTGGCCGGACAGTCGAACACTGAAGCTTTCTTT.